This TCR beta chain appears in the sequencing data of a study of cytomegalovirus exposure and HLA in healthy donors. About the research overall: Genotyping showed about 80% of roughly 390 donors falling in the Caucasian-associated ancestry cluster.

Study-wide findings and caveats: Previously analyzed data showed that most TCR beta V segments were productive at a frequency of about 90% or about 30%. TCR beta sequences reportedly predicted most subjects' HLA-A and HLA-B alleles accurately. Excluded were some V segments that proved indistinguishable, including TRBV6-2 and TRBV6-3.

This CDR3 region has 15 residues. Germline values: CDR1 SGHRS, CDR2 YFSETQ. Trimming removed 0 bases at V and 2 bases at J, with 9 bases between. PCR employed 60 Vbeta and 13 Jbeta primers. Assay: immunoSEQ multiplex PCR; the TCRdb copy retains only in-frame clones and omits some. Of roughly 240,000 clones in the sample, more than 70% were seen once. On this clone: Its antigen is as yet unknown.

Sequenced sample: PBMCs. The chain employs TRBV5-1 and TRBJ1-5; D may be TRBD1 (5 bases). The sequence derives from a boy between 10 and 17 years old in good health and CMV-seronegative. The CDR3 protein is CASSLDGARNQPQHF. For the CDR3, the DNA is TGCGCCAGCAGCTTGGATGGGGCGCGCAATCAGCCCCAGCATTTT. Variable domain in full (rest from reference TRBV5-1 and TRBJ1-5): KAGVTQTPRYLIKTRGQQVTLSCSPISGHRSVSWYQQTPGQGLQFLFEYFSETQRNKGNFPGRFSGRQFSNSRSEMNVSTLELGDSALYLCASSLDGARNQPQHFGDGTRLSIL.